Sequencing of this TCR beta chain was carried out in a study of identical twins. MiXCR, run by TCRdb on the 5' RACE reads, gives a single entry per CDR3 protein. This sample has around 370,000 distinct CDR3 sequences, with roughly 9% found just once. Trimming removed 3 bases at V and 0 bases at J, with 16 bases between. CDR1 is MNHEY, CDR2 SMNVEV, per germline (reference sequence). This CDR3 region has 17 residues. The sample was naive T cells sorted from blood. This chain uses TRBV27 with TRBJ2-3; TRBD2 might be the D (6 bases). The source of this sequence is a woman aged 45-65 years in good health. The CDR3 loop reads CASSFGNWGVSTDTQYF. The CDR3 DNA follows: TGTGCCAGCAGTTTTGGGAATTGGGGGGTTAGCACAGATACGCAGTATTTT.